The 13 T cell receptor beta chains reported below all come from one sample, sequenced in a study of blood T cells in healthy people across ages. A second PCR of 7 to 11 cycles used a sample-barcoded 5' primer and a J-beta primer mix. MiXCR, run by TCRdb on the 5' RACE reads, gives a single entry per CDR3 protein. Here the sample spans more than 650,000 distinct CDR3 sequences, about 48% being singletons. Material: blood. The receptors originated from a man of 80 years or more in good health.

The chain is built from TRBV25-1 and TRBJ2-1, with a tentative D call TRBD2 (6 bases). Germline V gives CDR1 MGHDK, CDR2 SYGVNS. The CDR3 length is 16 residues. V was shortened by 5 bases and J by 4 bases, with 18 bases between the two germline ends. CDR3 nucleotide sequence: TGTGCCAGCAGTCCAGTGGGGCTAGCGCTATACAATGAGCAGTTCTTC. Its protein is CASSPVGLALYNEQFF.

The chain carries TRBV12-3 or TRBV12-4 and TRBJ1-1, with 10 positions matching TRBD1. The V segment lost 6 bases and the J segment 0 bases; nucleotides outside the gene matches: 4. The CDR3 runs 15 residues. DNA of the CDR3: TGTGCCAGCAGCCTGGGACAGGGGTTGAACACTGAAGCTTTCTTT. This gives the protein CASSLGQGLNTEAFF.

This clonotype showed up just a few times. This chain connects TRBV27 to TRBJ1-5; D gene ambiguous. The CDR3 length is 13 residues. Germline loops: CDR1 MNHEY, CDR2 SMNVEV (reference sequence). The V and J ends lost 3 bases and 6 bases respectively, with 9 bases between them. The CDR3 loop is CASSFLAGQPQHF. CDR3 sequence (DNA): TGTGCCAGCAGTTTCCTCGCGGGTCAGCCCCAGCATTTT.

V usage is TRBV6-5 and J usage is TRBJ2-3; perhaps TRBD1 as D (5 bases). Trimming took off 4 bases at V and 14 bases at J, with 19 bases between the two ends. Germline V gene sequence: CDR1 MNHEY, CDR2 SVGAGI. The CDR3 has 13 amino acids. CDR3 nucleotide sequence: TGTGCCAGCAGTTCCCAGGGAAATAGATACGCGTATTTT. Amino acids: CASSSQGNRYAYF.

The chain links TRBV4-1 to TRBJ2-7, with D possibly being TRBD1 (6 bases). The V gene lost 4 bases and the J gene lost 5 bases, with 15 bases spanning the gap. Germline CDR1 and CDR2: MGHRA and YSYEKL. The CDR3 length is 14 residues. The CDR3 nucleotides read TGCGCCAGCAGCCTCGAGACAGGTTCCGACGAGCAGTACTTC. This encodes CASSLETGSDEQYF.

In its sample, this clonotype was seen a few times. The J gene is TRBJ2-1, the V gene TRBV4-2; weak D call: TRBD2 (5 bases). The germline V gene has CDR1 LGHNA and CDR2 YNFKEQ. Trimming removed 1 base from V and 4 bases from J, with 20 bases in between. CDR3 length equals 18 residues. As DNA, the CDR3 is TGTGCCAGCAGCCAAGGAGGGAACCTGGCTAGCTGGTACAATGAGCAGTTCTTC. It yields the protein CASSQGGNLASWYNEQFF.

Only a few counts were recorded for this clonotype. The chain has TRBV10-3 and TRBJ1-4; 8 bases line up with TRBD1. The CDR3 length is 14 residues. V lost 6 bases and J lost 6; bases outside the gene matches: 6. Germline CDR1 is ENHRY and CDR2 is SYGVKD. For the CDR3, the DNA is TGTGCCATCAGCGAGACAGGGGTTGATGAAAAACTGTTTTTT. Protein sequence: CAISETGVDEKLFF.

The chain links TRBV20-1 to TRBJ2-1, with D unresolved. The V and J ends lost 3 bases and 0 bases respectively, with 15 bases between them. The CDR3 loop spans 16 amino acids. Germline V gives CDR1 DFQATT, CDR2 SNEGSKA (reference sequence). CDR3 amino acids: CSARTQAQSSYNEQFF. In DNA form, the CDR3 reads TGCAGTGCTAGGACCCAGGCGCAGAGCTCCTACAATGAGCAGTTCTTC.

Here the CDR3 DNA reads TGCAGCGTTGTGGGCAACACAGATACGCAGTATTTT. Translation gives CSVVGNTDTQYF. The chain links TRBV29-1 to TRBJ2-3; D is undetermined. The CDR3 runs to 12 residues. The V gene lost 4 bases and the J gene lost 2 bases, with 7 bases spanning the gap. CDR1 is SQVTM and CDR2 is ANQGSEA in the germline V gene.

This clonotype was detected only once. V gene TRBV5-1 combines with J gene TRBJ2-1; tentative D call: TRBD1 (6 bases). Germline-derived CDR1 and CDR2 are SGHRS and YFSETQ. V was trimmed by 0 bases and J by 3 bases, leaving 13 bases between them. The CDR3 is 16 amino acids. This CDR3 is CASSLEAGVGYNEQFF. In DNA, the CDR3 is TGCGCCAGCAGCTTGGAGGCAGGGGTGGGCTACAATGAGCAGTTCTTC.

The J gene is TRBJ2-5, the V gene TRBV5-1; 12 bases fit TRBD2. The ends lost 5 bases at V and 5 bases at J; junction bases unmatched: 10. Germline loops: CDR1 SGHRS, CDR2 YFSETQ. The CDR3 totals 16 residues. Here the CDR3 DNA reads TGCGCCAGCAGACCTTCTAGCGGGAGGGCCTCTGAGACCCAGTACTTC. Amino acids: CASRPSSGRASETQYF.

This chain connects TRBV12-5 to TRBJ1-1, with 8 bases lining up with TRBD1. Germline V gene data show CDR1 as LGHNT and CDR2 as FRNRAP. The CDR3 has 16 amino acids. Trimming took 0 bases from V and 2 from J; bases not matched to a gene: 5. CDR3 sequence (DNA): TGTGCTAGTGGTTTGGTACCCACAGGGGGTAACACTGAAGCTTTCTTT. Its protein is CASGLVPTGGNTEAFF.

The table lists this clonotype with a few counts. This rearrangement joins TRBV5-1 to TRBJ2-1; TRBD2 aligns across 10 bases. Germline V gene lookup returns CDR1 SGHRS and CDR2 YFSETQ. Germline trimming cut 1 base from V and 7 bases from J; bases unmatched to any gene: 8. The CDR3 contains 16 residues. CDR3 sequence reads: CASSLPSGSIGNEQFF. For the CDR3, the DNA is TGCGCCAGCAGCTTGCCTAGCGGGAGCATTGGGAATGAGCAGTTCTTC. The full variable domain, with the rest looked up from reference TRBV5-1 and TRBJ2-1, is KAGVTQTPRYLIKTRGQQVTLSCSPISGHRSVSWYQQTPGQGLQFLFEYFSETQRNKGNFPGRFSGRQFSNSRSEMNVSTLELGDSALYLCASSLPSGSIGNEQFFGPGTRLTVL.